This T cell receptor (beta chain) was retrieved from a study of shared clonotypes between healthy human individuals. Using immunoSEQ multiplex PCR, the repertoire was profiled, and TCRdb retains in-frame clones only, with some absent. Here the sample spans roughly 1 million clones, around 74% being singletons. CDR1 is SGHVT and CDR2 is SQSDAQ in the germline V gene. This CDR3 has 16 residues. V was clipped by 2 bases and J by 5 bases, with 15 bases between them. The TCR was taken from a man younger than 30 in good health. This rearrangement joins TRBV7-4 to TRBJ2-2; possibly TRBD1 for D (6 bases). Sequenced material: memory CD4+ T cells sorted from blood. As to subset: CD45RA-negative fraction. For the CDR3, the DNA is TGTGCCAGCAGCTTATCACCAGCCCAGGGGACCGGGGAGCTGTTTTTT. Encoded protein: CASSLSPAQGTGELFF. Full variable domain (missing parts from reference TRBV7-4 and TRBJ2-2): GAGVSQSPRYKVAKRGRDVALRCDSISGHVTLYWYRQTLGQGSEVLTYSQSDAQRDKSGRPSGRFSAERPERSVSTLKIQRTEQGDSAVYLCASSLSPAQGTGELFFGEGSRLTVL.